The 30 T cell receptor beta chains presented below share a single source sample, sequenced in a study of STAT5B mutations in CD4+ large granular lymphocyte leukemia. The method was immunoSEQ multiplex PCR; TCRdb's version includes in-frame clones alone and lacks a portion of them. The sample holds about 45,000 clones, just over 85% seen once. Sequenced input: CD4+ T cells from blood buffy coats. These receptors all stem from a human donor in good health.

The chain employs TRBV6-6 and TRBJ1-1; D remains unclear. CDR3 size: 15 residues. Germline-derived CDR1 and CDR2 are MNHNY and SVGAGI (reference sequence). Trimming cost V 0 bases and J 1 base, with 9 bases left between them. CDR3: CASSYSIEGNTEAFF. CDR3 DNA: TGTGCCAGCAGTTACTCGATAGAGGGGAACACTGAAGCTTTCTTT.

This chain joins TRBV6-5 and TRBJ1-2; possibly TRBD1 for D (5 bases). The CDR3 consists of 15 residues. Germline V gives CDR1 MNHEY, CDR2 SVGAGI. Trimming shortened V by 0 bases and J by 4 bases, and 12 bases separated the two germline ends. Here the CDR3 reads CASSYSRGFTYGYTF. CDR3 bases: TGTGCCAGCAGTTACTCGAGGGGCTTCACCTATGGCTACACCTTC.

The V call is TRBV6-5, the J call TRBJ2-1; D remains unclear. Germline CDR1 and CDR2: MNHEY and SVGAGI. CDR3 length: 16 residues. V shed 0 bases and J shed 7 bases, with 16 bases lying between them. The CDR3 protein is CASSYSLIPSVNEQFF. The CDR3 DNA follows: TGTGCCAGCAGTTACTCGCTGATTCCTAGTGTGAATGAGCAGTTCTTC.

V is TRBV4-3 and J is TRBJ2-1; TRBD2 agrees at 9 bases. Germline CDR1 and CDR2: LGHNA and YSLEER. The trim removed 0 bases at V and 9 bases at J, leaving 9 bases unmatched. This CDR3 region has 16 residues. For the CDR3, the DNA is TGCGCCAGCAGCCAAGATAGAGGCGGGAGGGCCTCTGAGCAGTTCTTC. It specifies CASSQDRGGRASEQFF.

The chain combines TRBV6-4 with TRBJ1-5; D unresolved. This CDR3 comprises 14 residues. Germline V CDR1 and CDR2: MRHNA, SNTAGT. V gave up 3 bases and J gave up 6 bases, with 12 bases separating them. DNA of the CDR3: TGTGCCAGCAGTGAAGAGCCCGGGTCTCAGCCCCAGCATTTT. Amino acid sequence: CASSEEPGSQPQHF.

CDR3 nucleotide sequence: TGTGCCAGCAGCTTAACGCCTCTGACTAGCGGGAGGCACACAGATACGCAGTATTTT. This sequence encodes CASSLTPLTSGRHTDTQYF. The rearrangement links TRBV7-3 to TRBJ2-3; 13 bases are shared with TRBD2. CDR1 SGHTA and CDR2 FQGTGA come from the germline V gene. J was trimmed by 2 bases and V by 0 bases; bases with no gene match: 8. This CDR3 comprises 19 residues.

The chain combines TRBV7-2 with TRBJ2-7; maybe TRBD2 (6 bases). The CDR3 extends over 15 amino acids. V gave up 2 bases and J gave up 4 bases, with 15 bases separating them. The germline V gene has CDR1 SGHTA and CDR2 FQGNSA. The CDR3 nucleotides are TGTGCCAGCAGCTTAAGGGTTAGCGGTACTTACGAGCAGTACTTC. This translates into CASSLRVSGTYEQYF.

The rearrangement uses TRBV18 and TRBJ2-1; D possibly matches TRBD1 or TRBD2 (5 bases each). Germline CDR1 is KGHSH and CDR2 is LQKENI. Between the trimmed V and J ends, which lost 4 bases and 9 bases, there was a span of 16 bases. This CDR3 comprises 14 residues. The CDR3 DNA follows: TGTGCCAGCTCACAGGGACGGGTGAGACTTGAGCAGTTCTTC. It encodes CASSQGRVRLEQFF.

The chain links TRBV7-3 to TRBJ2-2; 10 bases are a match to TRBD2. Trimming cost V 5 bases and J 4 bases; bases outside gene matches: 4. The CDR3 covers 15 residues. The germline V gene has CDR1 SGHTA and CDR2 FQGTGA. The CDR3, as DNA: TGTGCCAGCAGCCTAGCGGGAGTGGGCACCGGGGAGCTGTTTTTT. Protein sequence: CASSLAGVGTGELFF.

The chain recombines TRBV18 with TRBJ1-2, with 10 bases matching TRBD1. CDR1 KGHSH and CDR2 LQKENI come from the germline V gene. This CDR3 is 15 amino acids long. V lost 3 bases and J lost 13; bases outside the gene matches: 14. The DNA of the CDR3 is TGTGCCAGCTCACCTCCTAGGACCCCGGGACAGGGGTTCACCTTC. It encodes CASSPPRTPGQGFTF.

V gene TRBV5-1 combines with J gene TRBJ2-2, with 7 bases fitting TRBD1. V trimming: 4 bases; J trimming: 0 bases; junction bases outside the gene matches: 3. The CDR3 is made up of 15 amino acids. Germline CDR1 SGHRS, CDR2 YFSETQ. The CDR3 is CASSLDRANTGELFF. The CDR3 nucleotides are TGCGCCAGCAGCCTAGACAGGGCGAACACCGGGGAGCTGTTTTTT.

The CDR3 sequence: CASRDDRGTYNEQFF. CDR3 bases: TGTGCCAGCAGGGACGACAGGGGAACGTACAATGAGCAGTTCTTC. V gene TRBV6-5 combines with J gene TRBJ2-1; 8 positions match TRBD1. This CDR3 contains 15 residues. Germline CDR1 MNHEY, CDR2 SVGAGI. V shed 6 bases, J shed 4 bases, and the junction held 8 bases outside the gene matches.

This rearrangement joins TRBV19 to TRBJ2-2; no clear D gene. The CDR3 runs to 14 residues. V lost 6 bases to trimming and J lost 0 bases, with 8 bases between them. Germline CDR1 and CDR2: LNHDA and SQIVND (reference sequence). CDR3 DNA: TGTGCCAGTAGCGGGCTAGCGAACACCGGGGAGCTGTTTTTT. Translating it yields CASSGLANTGELFF.

CDR3 sequence (DNA): TGCAGCGTTTATAGACAGAAAAACACTGAAGCTTTCTTT. This translates into CSVYRQKNTEAFF. V and J are TRBV29-1 and TRBJ1-1, with D possibly matching TRBD1 (5 bases). Germline lookup yields CDR1 SQVTM and CDR2 ANQGSEA. The CDR3 totals 13 residues. Deletions cut 5 bases from V and 2 bases from J, with 12 bases between.

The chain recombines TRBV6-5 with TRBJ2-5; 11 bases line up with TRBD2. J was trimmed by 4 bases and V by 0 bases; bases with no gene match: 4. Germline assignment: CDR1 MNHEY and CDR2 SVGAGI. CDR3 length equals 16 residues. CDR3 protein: CASSYSSGTSGETQYF. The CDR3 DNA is TGTGCCAGCAGTTACTCATCGGGGACTAGCGGAGAGACCCAGTACTTC.

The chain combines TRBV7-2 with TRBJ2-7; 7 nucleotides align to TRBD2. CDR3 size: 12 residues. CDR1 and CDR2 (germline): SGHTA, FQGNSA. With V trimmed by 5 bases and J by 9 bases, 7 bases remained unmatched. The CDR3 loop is CASSAGGRGQYF. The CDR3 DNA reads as TGTGCCAGCAGCGCCGGGGGGAGAGGGCAGTACTTC.

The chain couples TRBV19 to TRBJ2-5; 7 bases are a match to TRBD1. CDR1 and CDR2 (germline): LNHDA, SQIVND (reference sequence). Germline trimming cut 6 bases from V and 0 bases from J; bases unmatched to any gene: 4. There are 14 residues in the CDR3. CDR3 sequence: CASSLGQYQETQYF. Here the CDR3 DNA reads TGTGCCAGTAGCCTGGGACAGTACCAAGAGACCCAGTACTTC.

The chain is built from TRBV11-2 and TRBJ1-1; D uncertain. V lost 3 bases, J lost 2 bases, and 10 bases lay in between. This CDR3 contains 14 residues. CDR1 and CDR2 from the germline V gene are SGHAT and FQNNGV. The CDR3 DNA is TGTGCCAGCAGCTTTCGGGCAGCTAACACTGAAGCTTTCTTT. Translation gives CASSFRAANTEAFF. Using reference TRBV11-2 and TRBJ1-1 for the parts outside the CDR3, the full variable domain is EAGVAQSPRYKIIEKRQSVAFWCNPISGHATLYWYQQILGQGPKLLIQFQNNGVVDDSQLPKDRFSAERLKGVDSTLKIQPAKLEDSAVYLCASSFRAANTEAFFGQGTRLTVV.

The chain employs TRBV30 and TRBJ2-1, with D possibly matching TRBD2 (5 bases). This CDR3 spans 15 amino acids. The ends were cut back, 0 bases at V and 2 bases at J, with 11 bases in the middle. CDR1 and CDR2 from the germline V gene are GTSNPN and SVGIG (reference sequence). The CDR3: CAWSVLAGPYNEQFF. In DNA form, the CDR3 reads TGTGCCTGGAGTGTACTTGCGGGCCCCTACAATGAGCAGTTCTTC.

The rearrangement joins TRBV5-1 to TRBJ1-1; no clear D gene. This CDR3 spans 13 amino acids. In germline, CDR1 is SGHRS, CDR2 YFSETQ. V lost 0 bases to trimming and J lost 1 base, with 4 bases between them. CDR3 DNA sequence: TGCGCCAGCAGCTTGGCCGGGAACACTGAAGCTTTCTTT. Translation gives CASSLAGNTEAFF.

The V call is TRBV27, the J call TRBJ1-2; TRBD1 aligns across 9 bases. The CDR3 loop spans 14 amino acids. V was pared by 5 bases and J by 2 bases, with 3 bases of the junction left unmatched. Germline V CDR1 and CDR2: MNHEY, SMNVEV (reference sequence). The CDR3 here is CASSPGTGNYGYTF. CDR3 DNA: TGTGCCAGCAGTCCTGGGACAGGGAACTATGGCTACACCTTC.

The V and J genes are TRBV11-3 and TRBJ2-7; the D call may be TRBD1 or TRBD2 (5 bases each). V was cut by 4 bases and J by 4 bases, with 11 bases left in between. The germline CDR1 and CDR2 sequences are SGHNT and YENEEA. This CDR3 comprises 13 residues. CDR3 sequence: CASSSMGDYEQYF. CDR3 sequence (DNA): TGTGCCAGCAGCTCCATGGGGGATTACGAGCAGTACTTC.

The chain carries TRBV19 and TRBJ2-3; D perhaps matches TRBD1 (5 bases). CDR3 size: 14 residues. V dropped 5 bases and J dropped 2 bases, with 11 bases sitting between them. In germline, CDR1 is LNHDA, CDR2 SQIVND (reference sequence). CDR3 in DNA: TGTGCCAGTAGTGATAGGGGTAACACAGATACGCAGTATTTT. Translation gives CASSDRGNTDTQYF.

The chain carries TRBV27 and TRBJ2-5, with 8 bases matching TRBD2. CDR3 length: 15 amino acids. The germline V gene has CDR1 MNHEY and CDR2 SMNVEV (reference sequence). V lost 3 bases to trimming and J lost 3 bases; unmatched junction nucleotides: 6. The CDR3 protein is CASSFGYGGEETQYF. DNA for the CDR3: TGTGCCAGCAGTTTCGGTTACGGGGGGGAAGAGACCCAGTACTTC.

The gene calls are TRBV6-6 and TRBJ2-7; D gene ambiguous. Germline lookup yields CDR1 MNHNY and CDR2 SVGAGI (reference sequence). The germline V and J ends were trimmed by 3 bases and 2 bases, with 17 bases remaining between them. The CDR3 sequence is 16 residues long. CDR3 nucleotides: TGTGCCAGCAGTTATAAGACGGCCCTTCCCCCCTACGAGCAGTACTTC. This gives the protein CASSYKTALPPYEQYF.

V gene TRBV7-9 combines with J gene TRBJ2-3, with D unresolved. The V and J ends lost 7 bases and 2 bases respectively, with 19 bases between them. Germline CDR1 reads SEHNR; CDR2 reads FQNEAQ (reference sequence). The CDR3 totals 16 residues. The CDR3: CASIPLGRLSTDTQYF. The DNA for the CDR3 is TGTGCCAGCATCCCGCTGGGCCGTCTATCCACAGATACGCAGTATTTT. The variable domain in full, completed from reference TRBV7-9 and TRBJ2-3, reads DTGVSQNPRHKITKRGQNVTFRCDPISEHNRLYWYRQTLGQGPEFLTYFQNEAQLEKSRLLSDRFSAERPKGSFSTLEIQRTEQGDSAMYLCASIPLGRLSTDTQYFGPGTRLTVL.

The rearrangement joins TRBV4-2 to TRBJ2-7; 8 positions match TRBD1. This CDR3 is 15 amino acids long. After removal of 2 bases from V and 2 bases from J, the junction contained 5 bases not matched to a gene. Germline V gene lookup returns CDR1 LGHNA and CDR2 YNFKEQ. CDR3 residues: CASSQTGQDAYEQYF. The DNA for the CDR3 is TGTGCCAGCAGCCAAACGGGACAGGACGCCTACGAGCAGTACTTC.

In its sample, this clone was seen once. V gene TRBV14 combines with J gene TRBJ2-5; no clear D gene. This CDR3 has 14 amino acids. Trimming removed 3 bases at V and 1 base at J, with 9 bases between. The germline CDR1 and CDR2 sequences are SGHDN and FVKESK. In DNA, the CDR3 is TGTGCCAGCAGCCAGAATAGGGCCCAAGAGACCCAGTACTTC. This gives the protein CASSQNRAQETQYF.

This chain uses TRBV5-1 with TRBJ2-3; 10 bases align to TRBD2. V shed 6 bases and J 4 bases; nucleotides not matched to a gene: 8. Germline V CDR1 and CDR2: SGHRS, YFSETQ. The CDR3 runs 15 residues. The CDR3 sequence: CASNLLAGRADTQYF. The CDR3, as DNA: TGCGCCAGCAACTTACTAGCGGGGAGAGCAGATACGCAGTATTTT.

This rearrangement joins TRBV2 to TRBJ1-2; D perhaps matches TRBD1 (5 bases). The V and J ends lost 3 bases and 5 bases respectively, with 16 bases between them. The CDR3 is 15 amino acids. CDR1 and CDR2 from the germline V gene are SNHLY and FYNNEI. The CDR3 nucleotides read TGTGCCAGCAGTGATATCGGGACTCTTAGGTATGGCTACACCTTC. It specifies CASSDIGTLRYGYTF.